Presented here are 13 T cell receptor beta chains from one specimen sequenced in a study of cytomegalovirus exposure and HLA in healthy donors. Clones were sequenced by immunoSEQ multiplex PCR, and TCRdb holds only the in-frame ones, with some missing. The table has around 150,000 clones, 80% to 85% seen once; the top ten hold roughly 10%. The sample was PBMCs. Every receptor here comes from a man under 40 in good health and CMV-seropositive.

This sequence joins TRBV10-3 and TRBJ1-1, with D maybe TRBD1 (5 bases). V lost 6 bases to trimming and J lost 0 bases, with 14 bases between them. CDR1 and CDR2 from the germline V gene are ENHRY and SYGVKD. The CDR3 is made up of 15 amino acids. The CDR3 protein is CAISINRLMNTEAFF. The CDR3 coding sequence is TGTGCCATCAGCATAAACAGGCTCATGAACACTGAAGCTTTCTTT.

The CDR3 DNA is TGTGCCACCAGACAGGGTTGGTCCGAGGAGACCCAGTACTTC. Encoded protein: CATRQGWSEETQYF. The V call is TRBV6-6, the J call TRBJ2-5; 7 bases line up with TRBD1. CDR1 and CDR2 from the germline V gene are MNHNY and SVGAGI (reference sequence). This CDR3 region has 14 residues. The V and J ends lost 10 bases and 5 bases, in that order; junction bases with no gene match: 13.

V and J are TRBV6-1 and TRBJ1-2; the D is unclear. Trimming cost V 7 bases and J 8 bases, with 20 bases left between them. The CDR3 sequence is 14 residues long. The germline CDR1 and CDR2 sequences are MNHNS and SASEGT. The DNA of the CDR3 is TGTGCCAGCAATATGAACTCGGCGGTCCGGGGCTACACCTTC. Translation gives CASNMNSAVRGYTF.

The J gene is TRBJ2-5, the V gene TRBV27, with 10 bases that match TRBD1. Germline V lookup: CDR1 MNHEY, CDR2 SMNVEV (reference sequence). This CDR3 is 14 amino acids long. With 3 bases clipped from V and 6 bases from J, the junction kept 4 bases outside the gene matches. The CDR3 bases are TGTGCCAGCAGTTTCGCGACAGGGGGCAAGACCCAGTACTTC. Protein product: CASSFATGGKTQYF.

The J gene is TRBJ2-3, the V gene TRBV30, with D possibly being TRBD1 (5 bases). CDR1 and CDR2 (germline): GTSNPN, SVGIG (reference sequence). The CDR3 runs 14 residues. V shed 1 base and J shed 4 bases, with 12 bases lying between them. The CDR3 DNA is TGTGCCTGGAGTGCCATCGAAGGGGCAGATACGCAGTATTTT. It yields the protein CAWSAIEGADTQYF.

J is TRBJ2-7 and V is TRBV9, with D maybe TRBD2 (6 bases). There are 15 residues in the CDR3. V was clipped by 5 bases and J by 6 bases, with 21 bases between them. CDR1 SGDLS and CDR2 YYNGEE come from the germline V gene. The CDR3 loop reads CASSPSRDSFPEQYF. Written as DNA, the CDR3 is TGTGCCAGCAGTCCCTCCCGGGACTCCTTCCCCGAGCAGTACTTC.

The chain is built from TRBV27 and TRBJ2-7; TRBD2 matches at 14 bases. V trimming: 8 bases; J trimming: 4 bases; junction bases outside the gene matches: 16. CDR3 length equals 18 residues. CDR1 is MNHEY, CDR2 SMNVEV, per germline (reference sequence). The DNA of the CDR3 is TGTGCCAGCTCCAATGGGGGGGGACTAGCGGGAGTCTCATACGAGCAGTACTTC. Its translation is CASSNGGGLAGVSYEQYF.

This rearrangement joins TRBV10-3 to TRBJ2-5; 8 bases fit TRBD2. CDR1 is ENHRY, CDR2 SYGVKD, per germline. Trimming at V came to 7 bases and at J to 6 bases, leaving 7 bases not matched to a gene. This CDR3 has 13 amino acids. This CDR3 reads CAIKGAGGQTQYF. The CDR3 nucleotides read TGTGCCATCAAGGGTGCGGGGGGTCAGACCCAGTACTTC.

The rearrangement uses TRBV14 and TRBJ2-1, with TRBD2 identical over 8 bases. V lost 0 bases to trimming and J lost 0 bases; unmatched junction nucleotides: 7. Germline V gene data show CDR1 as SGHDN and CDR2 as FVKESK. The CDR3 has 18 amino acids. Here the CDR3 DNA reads TGTGCCAGCAGCCAAGATGTGGGGCGGGAGGCCTCCTACAATGAGCAGTTCTTC. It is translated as CASSQDVGREASYNEQFF.

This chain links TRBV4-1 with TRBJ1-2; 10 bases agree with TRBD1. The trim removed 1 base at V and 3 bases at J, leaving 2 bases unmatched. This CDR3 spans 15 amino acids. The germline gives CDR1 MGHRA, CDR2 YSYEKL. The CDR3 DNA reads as TGCGCCAGCAGCCAAGGACAGGGGGCAGACTATGGCTACACCTTC. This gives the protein CASSQGQGADYGYTF.

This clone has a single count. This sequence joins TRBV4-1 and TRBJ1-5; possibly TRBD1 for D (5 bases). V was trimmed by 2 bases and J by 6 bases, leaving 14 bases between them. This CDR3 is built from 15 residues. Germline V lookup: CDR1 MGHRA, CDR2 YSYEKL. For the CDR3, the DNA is TGCGCCAGCAGCCAACGGGGGGATAGTGTTCAGCCCCAGCATTTT. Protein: CASSQRGDSVQPQHF.

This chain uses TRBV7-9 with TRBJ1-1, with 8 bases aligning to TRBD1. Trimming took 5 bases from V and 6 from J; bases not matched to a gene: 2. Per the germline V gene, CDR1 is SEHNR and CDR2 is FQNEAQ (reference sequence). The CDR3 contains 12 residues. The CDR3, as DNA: TGTGCCAGCAGCCAGACAGGGGCTGAAGCTTTCTTT. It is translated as CASSQTGAEAFF.

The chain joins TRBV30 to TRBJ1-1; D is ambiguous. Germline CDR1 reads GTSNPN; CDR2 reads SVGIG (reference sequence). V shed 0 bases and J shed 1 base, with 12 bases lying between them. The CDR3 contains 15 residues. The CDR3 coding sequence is TGTGCCTGGAGTGTCGGAGAGTATGGGAACACTGAAGCTTTCTTT. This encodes CAWSVGEYGNTEAFF.